The 5 T cell receptor beta chains listed next were all sequenced from one sample in a study of blood T cell repertoires in COVID-19. The table came from immunoSEQ multiplex PCR; TCRdb's copy has only in-frame clones and leaves some out. This table holds roughly 72,000 clones, around 90% found once. Sequencing was carried out using peripheral blood. Every receptor here comes from a human donor in a cohort sampled during active COVID-19.

V gene TRBV9 combines with J gene TRBJ2-7, with D possibly TRBD1 on 6 matching bases. Germline V lookup: CDR1 SGDLS, CDR2 YYNGEE. The CDR3 contains 16 residues. Trimming left V 5 bases short and J 3 bases short, with 21 bases between. Here the CDR3 DNA reads TGTGCCAGCAGTGTCTCCGGGACACCGGGGCACTACGAGCAGTACTTC. The encoded protein is CASSVSGTPGHYEQYF.

The rearrangement uses TRBV5-1 and TRBJ2-5; TRBD2 agrees at 11 bases. Germline V gene lookup returns CDR1 SGHRS and CDR2 YFSETQ. J gave up 4 bases and V 0 bases, and 5 bases lay outside the gene matches. The CDR3 has 16 residues. CDR3 loop: CASSLASGGTAETQYF. The CDR3, as DNA: TGCGCCAGCAGCTTGGCTAGCGGGGGGACCGCAGAGACCCAGTACTTC.

The rearrangement joins TRBV4-2 to TRBJ2-5; 9 positions match TRBD2. V shed 0 bases, J shed 2 bases, and the junction held 4 bases outside the gene matches. The CDR3 is 16 amino acids. Germline CDR1 is LGHNA and CDR2 is YNFKEQ. The CDR3 coding sequence is TGTGCCAGCAGCCAAGATCCTAGCGGGGTTCAAGAGACCCAGTACTTC. This codes for CASSQDPSGVQETQYF.

The J gene is TRBJ2-7, the V gene TRBV18; D is possibly TRBD1 (6 bases). Germline values: CDR1 KGHSH, CDR2 LQKENI. There are 14 residues in the CDR3. The germline V and J ends were trimmed by 4 bases and 0 bases, with 10 bases remaining between them. CDR3 DNA: TGTGCCAGCTCACTTGGGACAAACTCCTACGAGCAGTACTTC. The encoded protein is CASSLGTNSYEQYF.

The chain has TRBV21-1 and TRBJ2-6; TRBD2, the table's D call, was not compared with the DNA. TRBV21-1 is described as a pseudogene. The CDR3 length is 20 residues. The CDR3 loop is CASSKGSVHLLGYGANVLTF. As DNA, the CDR3 is TGTGCCAGCAGCAAGGGGAGTGTACACCTCCTCGGGTATGGGGCCAACGTCCTGACTTTC.